The 27 T cell receptor beta chains below come from one sample, sequenced in a study of shared clonotypes between healthy human individuals. Sequencing was performed with immunoSEQ multiplex PCR; in TCRdb, only in-frame clones are kept and a portion is missing. The table lists about 1.4 million clones, about 96% of them singletons. Sequenced sample: naive CD4+ T cells sorted from blood. Sample subset: CD45RA+ positively selected. The source of these receptors is a man younger than 45 in good health.

V gene TRBV29-1 combines with J gene TRBJ2-1, with TRBD2 as a possible D gene (5 bases). V lost 0 bases and J lost 5, with 20 bases in between. This CDR3 contains 17 residues. CDR1 and CDR2 from the germline V gene are SQVTM and ANQGSEA. This CDR3 is CSVEDHSLGAADNEQFF. The CDR3 DNA sequence: TGCAGCGTTGAAGATCATAGCCTTGGAGCGGCGGACAATGAGCAGTTCTTC.

The genes are TRBV19 and TRBJ2-1; 10 bases agree with TRBD1. Germline values: CDR1 LNHDA, CDR2 SQIVND (reference sequence). The CDR3 extends over 22 amino acids. V dropped 5 bases and J dropped 8; count of bases not matched to a gene: 30. The DNA of the CDR3 is TGTGCCAGTAGTCACGGGGCCGGGACAGGGGTCGCAGGTAGTCAAGATTTAGATGAGCAGTTCTTC. It encodes CASSHGAGTGVAGSQDLDEQFF.

The chain links TRBV6-1 to TRBJ2-5, with TRBD1 identical over 8 bases. Germline V gene data show CDR1 as MNHNS and CDR2 as SASEGT. CDR3 length: 15 amino acids. The V segment lost 3 bases and the J segment 5 bases; nucleotides outside the gene matches: 8. The CDR3 loop reads CASSEYPGGRETQYF. The CDR3 nucleotides are TGTGCCAGCAGTGAGTACCCAGGGGGCCGGGAGACCCAGTACTTC.

This clone is a singleton in its sample. The V and J genes are TRBV7-9 and TRBJ1-2; D is unclear. The V and J ends lost 5 bases and 7 bases respectively, with 5 bases between them. Germline V gives CDR1 SEHNR, CDR2 FQNEAQ (reference sequence). The CDR3 is 10 residues long. The CDR3 reads CASSPRGYTF. In DNA form, the CDR3 reads TGTGCCAGCAGCCCACGTGGCTACACCTTC.

The chain uses TRBV5-5 and TRBJ2-7; either TRBD1 or TRBD2 may supply D (5 bases each). Germline loops: CDR1 SGHKS, CDR2 YYEKEE (reference sequence). This CDR3 has 14 amino acids. Trimming took off 4 bases at V and 6 bases at J, with 17 bases between the two ends. The CDR3 sequence: CASSLGTKGTEQYF. The CDR3 DNA reads as TGTGCCAGCAGCCTAGGGACCAAGGGGACCGAGCAGTACTTC. Combining the CDR3 with reference TRBV5-5 and TRBJ2-7 gives the whole variable domain DAGVTQSPTHLIKTRGQQVTLRCSPISGHKSVSWYQQVLGQGPQFIFQYYEKEERGRGNFPDRFSARQFPNYSSELNVNALLLGDSALYLCASSLGTKGTEQYFGPGTRLTVT.

The J gene is TRBJ2-3, the V gene TRBV7-9; D unclear. Trimming removed 0 bases at V and 4 bases at J, with 23 bases between. CDR3 length: 19 residues. CDR1 SEHNR and CDR2 FQNEAQ come from the germline V gene (reference sequence). CDR3 residues: CASSLARKRLTTPADTQYF. The CDR3 DNA follows: TGTGCCAGCAGCTTAGCGCGGAAGCGTCTAACGACCCCGGCAGATACGCAGTATTTT.

The V and J genes are TRBV7-9 and TRBJ2-5; 14 nucleotides align to TRBD2. Trimming removed 5 bases from V and 0 bases from J; junction bases left unmatched: 8. This CDR3 spans 18 amino acids. Germline V gene lookup returns CDR1 SEHNR and CDR2 FQNEAQ (reference sequence). CDR3 amino acids: CASSPTRTSGRYQETQYF. CDR3 nucleotide sequence: TGTGCCAGCAGCCCCACGAGGACTAGCGGGAGGTACCAAGAGACCCAGTACTTC.

J is TRBJ2-2 and V is TRBV27, with D possibly TRBD1 on 6 matching bases. The germline CDR1 and CDR2 sequences are MNHEY and SMNVEV (reference sequence). The CDR3 runs to 16 residues. Trimming shortened V by 3 bases and J by 7 bases, and 18 bases separated the two germline ends. DNA of the CDR3: TGTGCCAGCAGTTTCTTGAGGGGGAGTGGTAACGGGGAGCTGTTTTTT. Translating gives CASSFLRGSGNGELFF.

The chain couples TRBV6-1 to TRBJ2-2; unclear D gene. This CDR3 is built from 14 residues. V lost 6 bases and J lost 0, with 8 bases in between. Germline assignment: CDR1 MNHNS and CDR2 SASEGT. DNA of the CDR3: TGTGCCAGCAGGGCAGACGCGAACACCGGGGAGCTGTTTTTT. Its protein is CASRADANTGELFF.

This chain connects TRBV10-2 to TRBJ1-2; D is ambiguous. The CDR3 contains 12 residues. V lost 6 bases and J 8 bases, leaving 13 bases between the germline ends. CDR1 and CDR2 from the germline V gene are WSHSY and SAAADI. CDR3 DNA: TGCGCCAGCAGCCCGGGTTCGGAGGGCTACACCTTC. Translating gives CASSPGSEGYTF.

As concerns this clone: Other DNA sequences in the sample encode the same CDR3. The chain has TRBV28 and TRBJ2-7; maybe TRBD1 (6 bases). The length of the CDR3 is 13 residues. Trimming removed 6 bases at V and 2 bases at J, with 11 bases between. The germline V gene encodes CDR1 MDHEN and CDR2 SYDVKM. The CDR3 region is CASRSRGPYEQYF. The CDR3 DNA sequence: TGTGCCAGCAGGTCCAGGGGCCCCTACGAGCAGTACTTC.

The chain employs TRBV15 and TRBJ2-7; the D gene could be TRBD1 or TRBD2 (5 bases each). V was cut by 0 bases and J by 2 bases, with 17 bases left in between. Germline V gene sequence: CDR1 LNHNV, CDR2 YYDKDF (reference sequence). This CDR3 spans 17 amino acids. The CDR3 sequence: CATSRDLAGTGTYEQYF. CDR3 DNA: TGTGCCACCAGCAGAGATCTGGCCGGGACGGGCACCTACGAGCAGTACTTC.

This chain uses TRBV18 with TRBJ2-7; TRBD1 matches 7 bases. This CDR3 spans 15 amino acids. With V trimmed by 3 bases and J by 5 bases, 10 bases remained unmatched. Looked up from germline, CDR1 is KGHSH and CDR2 is LQKENI. The CDR3 DNA sequence: TGTGCCAGCTCACCGGCCGGGACAGCCTCTAACGAGCAGTACTTC. This gives the protein CASSPAGTASNEQYF.

In this sample, this clone turned up a few times. This chain links TRBV27 with TRBJ1-2; 7 positions agree with TRBD1. V lost 3 bases to trimming and J lost 5 bases; unmatched junction nucleotides: 9. CDR3 length: 15 residues. Germline values: CDR1 MNHEY, CDR2 SMNVEV (reference sequence). CDR3 sequence (DNA): TGTGCCAGCAGTTTCACCCCGGGACAGACTTATGGCTACACCTTC. Translated, it gives CASSFTPGQTYGYTF.

This chain links TRBV10-3 with TRBJ2-3; tentative D call: TRBD2 (7 bases). The germline CDR1 and CDR2 sequences are ENHRY and SYGVKD. The CDR3 is 15 residues long. The germline V and J ends were trimmed by 10 bases and 2 bases, with 19 bases remaining between them. DNA for the CDR3: TGTGCCACCGGGGGGCAAAGGACCTCCACAGATACGCAGTATTTT. Encoded protein: CATGGQRTSTDTQYF.

The sample holds one count of this clone. J is TRBJ2-7 and V is TRBV18; D tentatively reads TRBD1 or TRBD2 (5 bases each). Germline CDR1 is KGHSH and CDR2 is LQKENI. Trimming took off 4 bases at V and 3 bases at J, with 13 bases between the two ends. CDR3 size: 14 residues. The CDR3, as DNA: TGTGCCAGCTCACGGGCCGGGACCTACTACGAGCAGTACTTC. Its translation: CASSRAGTYYEQYF.

V and J are TRBV5-4 and TRBJ1-2, with TRBD1 as a possible D gene (6 bases). Between the trimmed V and J ends, which lost 2 bases and 2 bases, there was a span of 13 bases. CDR3 length: 15 residues. CDR1 and CDR2 from the germline V gene are SGHNT and YYREEE (reference sequence). For the CDR3, the DNA is TGTGCCAGCAGCTTTATAGGGGGATTAAACTATGGCTACACCTTC. Translating gives CASSFIGGLNYGYTF.

This chain joins TRBV4-3 and TRBJ2-3; no clear D. This CDR3 comprises 16 residues. Germline assignment: CDR1 LGHNA and CDR2 YSLEER. V was clipped by 1 base and J by 4 bases, with 15 bases between them. CDR3 sequence: CASSQGGWAGPDTQYF. For the CDR3, the DNA is TGCGCCAGCAGCCAAGGCGGCTGGGCCGGACCAGATACGCAGTATTTT.

This clone has only one observation. This chain connects TRBV11-2 to TRBJ2-5, with 13 bases identical to TRBD2. The CDR3 loop spans 16 amino acids. Germline CDR1 reads SGHAT; CDR2 reads FQNNGV. V trimming: 3 bases; J trimming: 5 bases; junction bases outside the gene matches: 6. CDR3 in amino acids: CASSFRTSGSWETQYF. The CDR3 DNA follows: TGTGCCAGCAGCTTTCGGACTAGCGGGAGTTGGGAGACCCAGTACTTC.

The CDR3 loop reads CASRPRGHHTEAFF. The CDR3 DNA follows: TGTGCCAGCAGACCCAGGGGGCATCACACTGAAGCTTTCTTT. The chain has TRBV2 and TRBJ1-1; 8 bases are a match to TRBD1. Losses at the gene ends were 6 bases for V and 3 bases for J; bases not matched to a gene: 6. Germline CDR1 and CDR2: SNHLY and FYNNEI. This CDR3 comprises 14 residues.

A word on this clone: The sample carries other DNA sequences with the same CDR3. The rearrangement uses TRBV29-1 and TRBJ1-1; D uncertain. With 6 bases removed from V and 1 base from J, the gap between germline ends came to 9 bases. The CDR3 is 12 amino acids. CDR1 and CDR2 (germline): SQVTM, ANQGSEA. The CDR3 region is CSVGGWNTEAFF. CDR3 bases: TGCAGCGTGGGAGGTTGGAACACTGAAGCTTTCTTT.

Only one count was recorded for this clone. The V gene is TRBV18, the J gene TRBJ2-3; D remains unclear. Trimming pared 3 bases from V and 7 bases from J, leaving 8 bases between. Germline values: CDR1 KGHSH, CDR2 LQKENI. This CDR3 contains 12 residues. The CDR3 sequence: CASSPDTNTQYF. CDR3 coding DNA: TGTGCCAGCTCACCCGACACGAATACGCAGTATTTT.

V is TRBV4-1 and J is TRBJ2-1, with D perhaps TRBD2 (5 bases). Germline assignment: CDR1 MGHRA and CDR2 YSYEKL. The CDR3 extends over 13 amino acids. The V and J ends lost 0 bases and 7 bases respectively, with 7 bases between them. The CDR3, as DNA: TGCGCCAGCAGCCAAGATCAGCGGAATGAGCAGTTCTTC. Amino acids: CASSQDQRNEQFF.

The chain uses TRBV19 and TRBJ1-5, with TRBD1 as a possible D gene (6 bases). Germline lookup yields CDR1 LNHDA and CDR2 SQIVND (reference sequence). Between the trimmed V and J ends, which lost 3 bases and 1 base, there was a span of 16 bases. This CDR3 is built from 17 residues. The CDR3 spells CASSINSRGASNQPQHF. The CDR3 bases are TGTGCCAGTAGTATTAATAGTCGGGGGGCGAGCAATCAGCCCCAGCATTTT.

V usage is TRBV7-2 and J usage is TRBJ2-1, with 7 nucleotides matching TRBD1. CDR3 length equals 14 residues. V was clipped by 5 bases and J by 10 bases; unmatched bases: 11. Germline assignment: CDR1 SGHTA and CDR2 FQGNSA. The CDR3 loop is CASSRQGIGSEQFF. The DNA of the CDR3 is TGTGCCAGCAGCCGACAGGGTATTGGTAGCGAGCAGTTCTTC. Drawing the rest from reference TRBV7-2 and TRBJ2-1, the complete variable domain is GAGVSQSPSNKVTEKGKDVELRCDPISGHTALYWYRQSLGQGLEFLIYFQGNSAPDKSGLPSDRFSAERTGGSVSTLTIQRTQQEDSAVYLCASSRQGIGSEQFFGPGTRLTVL.

The chain is built from TRBV9 and TRBJ1-4; tentative D call: TRBD1 (5 bases). CDR1 and CDR2 (germline): SGDLS, YYNGEE. The CDR3 is made up of 17 amino acids. Trimming stripped 0 bases from V and 0 bases from J, with 12 bases between. The CDR3 sequence: CASSVASGAATNEKLFF. In DNA form, the CDR3 reads TGTGCCAGCAGCGTAGCTTCCGGGGCCGCAACTAATGAAAAACTGTTTTTT. The whole variable domain, remainder taken from reference TRBV9 and TRBJ1-4, is DSGVTQTPKHLITATGQRVTLRCSPRSGDLSVYWYQQSLDQGLQFLIQYYNGEERAKGNILERFSAQQFPDLHSELNLSSLELGDSALYFCASSVASGAATNEKLFFGSGTQLSVL.

The J gene is TRBJ2-1, the V gene TRBV6-6, with 8 nucleotides matching TRBD2. CDR3 length: 15 residues. The germline V gene has CDR1 MNHNY and CDR2 SVGAGI (reference sequence). V dropped 2 bases and J dropped 5; count of bases not matched to a gene: 5. CDR3 sequence reads: CASSYPGGGNNEQFF. CDR3 nucleotide sequence: TGTGCCAGCAGTTACCCGGGGGGGGGAAACAATGAGCAGTTCTTC.